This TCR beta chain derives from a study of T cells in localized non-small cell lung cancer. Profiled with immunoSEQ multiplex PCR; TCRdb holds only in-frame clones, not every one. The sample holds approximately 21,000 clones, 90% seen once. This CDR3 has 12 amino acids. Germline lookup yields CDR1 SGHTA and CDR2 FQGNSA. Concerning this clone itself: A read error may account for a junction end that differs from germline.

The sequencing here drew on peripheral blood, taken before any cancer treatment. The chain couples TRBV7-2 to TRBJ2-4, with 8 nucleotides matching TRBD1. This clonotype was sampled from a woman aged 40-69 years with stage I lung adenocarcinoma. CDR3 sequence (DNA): TGTGCCAGCAGCTTAGCGACAGGGGACAGGCACTTC. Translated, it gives CASSLATGDRHF.